This TCR beta chain originates from a study of T cell responses to AZD1222 COVID-19 vaccine. General study results and limits: It should be noted that donors were predominantly white British and more often female, and clonal diversity was possibly underestimated. Baseline serology detected seropositivity in only five or six AZD1222 recipients. None of the repertoires were sampled until the peak T cell response had passed.

Germline trimming cut 3 bases from V and 4 bases from J; bases unmatched to any gene: 8. The length of the CDR3 is 16 residues. Per the germline V gene, CDR1 is MNHNS and CDR2 is SASEGT. With regard to this clone: Its antigen is not known.

The table came from immunoSEQ multiplex PCR; TCRdb's copy has only in-frame clones and leaves some out. The sample gives about 110,000 clones, approximately 89% of which show up once; approximately 3.1% is in the top ten. The sample in question was peripheral blood, obtained on day 0 of MenACWY control vaccination. The rearrangement links TRBV6-1 to TRBJ1-2, with 10 nucleotides matching TRBD1. The sequence was collected from an adult in good health. The CDR3 loop is CASSEGGQGDSYGYTF. CDR3 nucleotides: TGTGCCAGCAGTGAGGGCGGACAGGGGGATAGCTATGGCTACACCTTC.